The clone carrying this TCR beta chain showed up just a few times. Its antigen is not known. Individual cDNA molecules (in the library) carried attached unique molecular identifiers. TCRdb processed the RACE reads anew with MiXCR; each CDR3 protein has one entry. The repertoire holds about 190,000 distinct CDR3 sequences, with around 25% as singletons. V lost 0 bases to trimming and J lost 4 bases, with 22 bases between them. Looked up from germline, CDR1 is SGHTA and CDR2 is FQGNSA. The CDR3 covers 18 residues. The data derive from a study of human T cells and chemical hapten exposure. Study-wide findings and caveats: TCRs above 1 in 1000 frequency did not change with DPC sensitization. Expanded TCRs made up significantly more big CDR3 similarity clusters than controls did.

Time point here: patch test 3, about 24 weeks after DPC sensitization. As to treatment: therapeutic diphenylcyclopropenone sensitization with weekly scalp DPC. From whole blood left unfractionated, total RNA was extracted. This chain joins TRBV7-2 and TRBJ2-7, with D hard to call. The sequence came from a woman in her forties with alopecia areata. Some clones in this sample may be carry-over from other donors' samples. Sequenced here: whole blood, sampled in connection with sensitization to the hapten diphenylcyclopropenone (DPC). This chain's CDR3 is CASSLAGRSLTRGYEQYF. The CDR3 nucleotides are TGTGCCAGCAGCTTAGCAGGCAGGTCCCTAACCCGTGGTTACGAGCAGTACTTC.